Here is one T cell receptor beta chain with its context. The antigen remains undetermined. This record comes from a study of monozygotic twins with inflammatory bowel disease. Study-wide points: What may have added variability to patient repertoires is that immunosuppressive treatments differed.

The CDR3 totals 16 residues. Germline V CDR1 and CDR2: MGHRA, YSYEKL. Molecular identifiers with 6-nucleotide sample barcodes were added during cDNA synthesis via template switching. Each CDR3 protein gets one entry in TCRdb, which reprocessed the 5' RACE reads and gives no DNA. Its listing shows over 350,000 distinct CDR3 sequences. The sequencing sample was made of blood. This chain connects TRBV4-1 to TRBJ2-7. The TCR was taken from a human donor with ulcerative colitis or Crohn's disease, or a healthy co-twin of an affected twin (not recorded which). This CDR3 is CASSQEVGISFTWQYF.